This T cell receptor beta chain was sequenced during a study of primary melanoma T cells and metastatic recurrence. Some clones are missing from TCRdb's copy, which holds only in-frame ones; the method was immunoSEQ multiplex PCR. Seen here are under 600 clones, roughly 61% observed once, and the top ten hold less than 10%. Study conclusions and caveats: A tumor T-cell fraction above 20% appeared protective. Reportedly, T-cell fraction predicted progression-free survival beyond thickness, ulceration, mitoses, age.

Regarding this clone: Its matching antigen is unknown.

Germline V gene lookup returns CDR1 SNHLY and CDR2 FYNNEI. This CDR3 contains 16 residues. The V and J ends lost 6 bases and 4 bases, in that order; junction bases with no gene match: 8. Source material: melanoma tumor tissue. The chain recombines TRBV2 with TRBJ2-1, with 11 bases that match TRBD2. The source is a human donor with melanoma. CDR3 DNA sequence: TGTGCCAGCAGCTACACCGGGACTAGCGGATACAATGAGCAGTTCTTC. Translated: CASSYTGTSGYNEQFF. Together with reference TRBV2 and TRBJ2-1, the CDR3 gives the full variable domain: EPEVTQTPSHQVTQMGQEVILRCVPISNHLYFYWYRQILGQKVEFLVSFYNNEISEKSEIFDDQFSVERPDGSNFTLKIRSTKLEDSAMYFCASSYTGTSGYNEQFFGPGTRLTVL.